This TCR beta chain was recorded in a study of technical replicates of blood from several donors. Here immunoSEQ multiplex PCR was the method, and the copy in TCRdb shows in-frame clones only, minus some. The sample has 70,000 to 95,000 clones, more than 90% seen once. This clone appeared a single time. Sequences were obtained from T cells isolated from PBMCs. The TCR originated in a human donor in good health. Some clones in this sample may be carry-over from other donors' samples.

The CDR3 nucleotides read TGCGCCAGCAGCGAGACCAACTACATTACAGATACGCAGTATTTT. It translates to CASSETNYITDTQYF. The J gene is TRBJ2-3, the V gene TRBV5-1; the D is unclear. Trimming removed 4 bases from V and 3 bases from J, with 15 bases in between. Germline V CDR1 and CDR2: SGHRS, YFSETQ. The CDR3 sequence is 15 residues long.